This TCR beta chain was obtained from a study of shared clonotypes between healthy human individuals. TCRdb's copy holds only in-frame clones and misses some; the assay was immunoSEQ multiplex PCR. The profile shows approximately 1,000,000 clones, around 78% of them singletons. This CDR3 region has 17 residues. The J segment lost 8 bases and the V segment lost 5 bases, leaving 16 bases of the junction unmatched. Germline values: CDR1 MDHEN, CDR2 SYDVKM. The chain couples TRBV28 to TRBJ2-1; the match to TRBD2 covers 9 bases. The sequenced material came from memory CD4+ T cells from PBMCs. Subset here: CD45RA-negative fraction. This TCR derives from a man younger than 30 in good health. Some clones in this sample may be carry-over from other donors' samples. The CDR3 region is CASSPSLAGGPMDEQFF. The DNA for the CDR3 is TGTGCCAGCAGTCCCTCCCTGGCGGGAGGGCCAATGGATGAGCAGTTCTTC.